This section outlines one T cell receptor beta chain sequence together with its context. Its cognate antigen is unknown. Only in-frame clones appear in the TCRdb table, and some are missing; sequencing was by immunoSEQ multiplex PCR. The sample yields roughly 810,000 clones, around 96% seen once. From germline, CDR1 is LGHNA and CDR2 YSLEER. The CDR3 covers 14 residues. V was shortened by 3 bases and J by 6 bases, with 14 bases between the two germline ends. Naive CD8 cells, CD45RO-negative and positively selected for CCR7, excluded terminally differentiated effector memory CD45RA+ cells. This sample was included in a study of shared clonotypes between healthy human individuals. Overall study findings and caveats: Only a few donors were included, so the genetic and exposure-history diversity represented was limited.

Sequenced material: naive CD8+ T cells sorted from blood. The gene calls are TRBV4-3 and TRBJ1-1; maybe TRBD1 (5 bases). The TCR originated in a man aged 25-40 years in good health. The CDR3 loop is CASSQMGGMAEAFF. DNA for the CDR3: TGCGCCAGCAGCCAGATGGGGGGAATGGCTGAAGCTTTCTTT.